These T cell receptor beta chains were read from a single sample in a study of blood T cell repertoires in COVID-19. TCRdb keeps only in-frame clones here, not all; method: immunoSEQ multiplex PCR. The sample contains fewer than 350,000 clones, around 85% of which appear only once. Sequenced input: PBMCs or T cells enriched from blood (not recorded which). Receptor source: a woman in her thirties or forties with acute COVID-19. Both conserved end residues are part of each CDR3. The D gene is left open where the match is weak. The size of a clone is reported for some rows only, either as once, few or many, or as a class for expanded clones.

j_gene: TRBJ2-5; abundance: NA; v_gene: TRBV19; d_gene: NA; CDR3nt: TGTGCCAGCGGGCGACAGGAGGTAGAGACCCAGTACTTC; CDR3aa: CASGRQEVETQYF
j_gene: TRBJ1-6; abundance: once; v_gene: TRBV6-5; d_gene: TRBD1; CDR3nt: TGTGCCAGCAGTTACTCGAGATGGACAGGGGTTTCACCCCTCCACTTT; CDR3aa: CASSYSRWTGVSPLHF
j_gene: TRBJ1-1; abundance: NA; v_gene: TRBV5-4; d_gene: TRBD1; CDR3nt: TGTGCCAGCAGCTGGGGACAGTCGAACACTGAAGCTTTCTTT; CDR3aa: CASSWGQSNTEAFF
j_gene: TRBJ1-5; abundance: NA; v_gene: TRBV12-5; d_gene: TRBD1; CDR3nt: TGTGCTAGTGGTTTGGGACAGGGGAATCAGCCCCAGCATTTT; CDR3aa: CASGLGQGNQPQHF
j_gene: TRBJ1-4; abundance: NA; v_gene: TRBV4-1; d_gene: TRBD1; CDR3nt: TGCGCCAGCAGCCAAGGGGGGACAGGGGTTGAAAAACTGTTTTTT; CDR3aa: CASSQGGTGVEKLFF
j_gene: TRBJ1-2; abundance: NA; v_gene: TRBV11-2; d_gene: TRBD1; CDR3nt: TGTGCCAGCAGCCCGTGGACAGGGACGGGCTACACCTTC; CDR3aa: CASSPWTGTGYTF
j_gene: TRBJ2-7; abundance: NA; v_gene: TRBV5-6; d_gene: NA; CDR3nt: TGTGCCAGCAGCTTTGACAGGGAGGTCTACGAGCAGTACTTC; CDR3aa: CASSFDREVYEQYF
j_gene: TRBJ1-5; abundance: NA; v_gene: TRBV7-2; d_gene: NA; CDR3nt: TGTGCCAGCAGTGGACCCGCAGGGCAGCCCCAGCATTTT; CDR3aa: CASSGPAGQPQHF
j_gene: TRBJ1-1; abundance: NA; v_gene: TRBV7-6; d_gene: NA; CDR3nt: TGTGCCAGCAGCTTAGATTCCAGGGGCACTGAAGCTTTCTTT; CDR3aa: CASSLDSRGTEAFF
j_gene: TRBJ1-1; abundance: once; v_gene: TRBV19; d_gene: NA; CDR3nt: TGTGCCAGCAATACCTCGGGAAAGCCGGGCGAGAAAGCTTTCTTT; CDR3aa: CASNTSGKPGEKAFF
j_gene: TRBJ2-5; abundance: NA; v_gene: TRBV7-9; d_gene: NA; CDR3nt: TGTGCCAGCAGCCCACAGGGTGTGGAGACCCAGTACTTC; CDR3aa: CASSPQGVETQYF
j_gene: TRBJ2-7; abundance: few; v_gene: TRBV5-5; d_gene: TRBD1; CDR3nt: TGTGCCAGCAGCCATGATGGGGACAGACCGCAGTACTTC; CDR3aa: CASSHDGDRPQYF
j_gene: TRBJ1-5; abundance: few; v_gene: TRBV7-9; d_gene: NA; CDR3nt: TGTGCCAGCAGCCCAGACAGGAGCAATCAGCCCCAGCATTTT; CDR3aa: CASSPDRSNQPQHF
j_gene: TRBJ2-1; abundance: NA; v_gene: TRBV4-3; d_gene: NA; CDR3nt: TGCGCCAGCAGCCAAGATCCGACAGTTAACAATGAGCAGTTCTTC; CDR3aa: CASSQDPTVNNEQFF
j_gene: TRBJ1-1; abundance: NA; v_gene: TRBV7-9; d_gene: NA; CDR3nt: TGTGCCAGCAGCTTAAAGCCGGGATGGAGCACTGAAGCTTTCTTT; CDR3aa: CASSLKPGWSTEAFF
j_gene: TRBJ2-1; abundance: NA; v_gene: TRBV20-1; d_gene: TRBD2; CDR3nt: TGCAGTGCTAGTAAGCTTCTAGCGGGGGGGATAAGCTCCTACAATGAGCAGTTCTTC; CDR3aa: CSASKLLAGGISSYNEQFF
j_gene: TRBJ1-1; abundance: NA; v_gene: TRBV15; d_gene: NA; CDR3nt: TGTGCCACCAGCAGAGAAGGGGATACTGAAGCTTTCTTT; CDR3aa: CATSREGDTEAFF
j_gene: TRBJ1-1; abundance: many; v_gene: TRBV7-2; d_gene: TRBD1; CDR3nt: TGTGCCAGCAGCTTAGTGGGACAGAAGAACACTGAAGCTTTCTTT; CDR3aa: CASSLVGQKNTEAFF
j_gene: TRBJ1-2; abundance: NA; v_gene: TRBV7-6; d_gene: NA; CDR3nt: TGTGCCAGCGGAGAGGGGGATGGCTACACCTTC; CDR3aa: CASGEGDGYTF
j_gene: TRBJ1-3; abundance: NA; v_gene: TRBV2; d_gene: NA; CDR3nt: TGTGCCAGCAGTGAGAGGCCAGGGGAATTTTCCGGAAACACCATATATTTT; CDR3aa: CASSERPGEFSGNTIYF
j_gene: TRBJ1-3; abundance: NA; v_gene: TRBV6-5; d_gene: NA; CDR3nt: TGTGCCAGCAGTTACCGGACTCCCTCTGGAAACACCATATATTTT; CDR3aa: CASSYRTPSGNTIYF
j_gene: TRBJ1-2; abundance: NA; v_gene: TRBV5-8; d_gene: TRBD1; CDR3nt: TGTGCCAGCAGCCGGGGAGGAGGAGACAGGGGAAGTTATGGCTACACCTTC; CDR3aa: CASSRGGGDRGSYGYTF
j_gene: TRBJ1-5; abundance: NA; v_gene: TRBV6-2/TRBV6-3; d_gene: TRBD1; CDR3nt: TGTGCCAGCAGCCGCGGAGGACAGGGTCGGGGGAATAGCAATCAGCCCCAGCATTTT; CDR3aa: CASSRGGQGRGNSNQPQHF
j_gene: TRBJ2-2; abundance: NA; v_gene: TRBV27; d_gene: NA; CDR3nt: TGTGCCAGCAGTCTAAGAATCAGGGTCACCGGGGAGCTGTTTTTT; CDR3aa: CASSLRIRVTGELFF
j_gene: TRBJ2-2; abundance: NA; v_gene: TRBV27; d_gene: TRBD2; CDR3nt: TGTGCCAGCAGTTCTAGCGGGGGAGCGAACACCGGGGAGCTGTTTTTT; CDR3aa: CASSSSGGANTGELFF
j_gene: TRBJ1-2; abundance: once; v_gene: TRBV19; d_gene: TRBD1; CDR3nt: TGTGCCAGTAGTGCTTCCGGGACAGGGGATTATGGCTACACCTTC; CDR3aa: CASSASGTGDYGYTF
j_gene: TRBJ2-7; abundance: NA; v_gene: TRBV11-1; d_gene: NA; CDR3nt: TGTGCCAGCAGCTTCTCCTCTACCTACGAGCAGTACTTC; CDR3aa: CASSFSSTYEQYF
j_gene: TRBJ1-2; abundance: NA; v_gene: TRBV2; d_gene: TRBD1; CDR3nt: TGTGCCAGCAATCAACAGGGGCCCAACCACTATGGCTACACCTTC; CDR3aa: CASNQQGPNHYGYTF
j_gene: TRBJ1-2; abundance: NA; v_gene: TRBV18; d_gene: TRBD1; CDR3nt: TGTGCCAGCTCATCGATGACAGGGAACTATGGCTACACCTTC; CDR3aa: CASSSMTGNYGYTF
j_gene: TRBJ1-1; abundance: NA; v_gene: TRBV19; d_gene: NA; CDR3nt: TGTGCCAGTAGTCCGGTGAACACTGAAGCTTTCTTT; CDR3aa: CASSPVNTEAFF
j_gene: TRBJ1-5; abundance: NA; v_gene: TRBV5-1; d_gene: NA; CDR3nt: TGCGCCAGCAGCTTGGATAACGGTAGCAATCAGCCCCAGCATTTT; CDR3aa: CASSLDNGSNQPQHF
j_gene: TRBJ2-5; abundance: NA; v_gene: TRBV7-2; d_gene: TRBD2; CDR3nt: TGTGCCAGCAGCTTAGAGGGATCTAAGCGGGAGCTAGAGACCCAGTACTTC; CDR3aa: CASSLEGSKRELETQYF
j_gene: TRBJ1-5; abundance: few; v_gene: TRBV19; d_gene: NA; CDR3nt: TGTGCCAGTAGTAGGGAGCGGGATCAGCCCCAGCATTTT; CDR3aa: CASSRERDQPQHF
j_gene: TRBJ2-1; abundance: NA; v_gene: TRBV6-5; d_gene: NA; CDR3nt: TGTGCCAGCAGTTCCTTAACAGGCAACAATGAGCAGTTCTTC; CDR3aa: CASSSLTGNNEQFF
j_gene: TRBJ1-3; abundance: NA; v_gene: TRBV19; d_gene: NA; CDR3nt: TGTGCCAGTAGTATCGGCGGAACTGGAAACACCATATATTTT; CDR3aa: CASSIGGTGNTIYF
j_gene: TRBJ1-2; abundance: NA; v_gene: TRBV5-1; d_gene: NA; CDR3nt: TGCGCCAGCAGCTTGGACAGGGAATGGTATGGCTACACCTTC; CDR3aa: CASSLDREWYGYTF
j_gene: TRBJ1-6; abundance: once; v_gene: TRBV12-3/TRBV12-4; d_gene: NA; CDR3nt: TGTGCCAGCAGACTTAATAGTTCACCCCTCCACTTT; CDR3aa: CASRLNSSPLHF
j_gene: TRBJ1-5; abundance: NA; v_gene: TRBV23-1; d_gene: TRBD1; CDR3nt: TGCGCCAGCAGTCAATCGGGACAGGGACGACTATATAGCAATCAGCCCCAGCATTTT; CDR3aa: CASSQSGQGRLYSNQPQHF
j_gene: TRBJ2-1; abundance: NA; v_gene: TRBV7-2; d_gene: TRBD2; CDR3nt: TGTGCCAGCAGCTTAAAAGCGGGGGGATACAATGAGCAGTTCTTC; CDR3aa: CASSLKAGGYNEQFF
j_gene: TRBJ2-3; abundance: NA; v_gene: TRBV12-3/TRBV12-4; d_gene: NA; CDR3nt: TGTGCCAGCATACGGAGCCGAGAAGATACGCAGTATTTT; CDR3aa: CASIRSREDTQYF
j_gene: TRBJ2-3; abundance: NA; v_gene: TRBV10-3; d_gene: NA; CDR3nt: TGTGCCATCAGTGAGTCGGGGGTACAGGGTGGCAATACGCAGTATTTT; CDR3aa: CAISESGVQGGNTQYF
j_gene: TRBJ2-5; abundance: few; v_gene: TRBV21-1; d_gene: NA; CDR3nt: TGTGCCACCAAACTTTACATTCGGGAAGAGACCCAGTACTTC; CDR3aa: CATKLYIREETQYF
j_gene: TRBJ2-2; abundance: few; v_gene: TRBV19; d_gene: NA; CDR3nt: TGTGCCACCTTATCGGGAGCGAACACCGGGGAGCTGTTTTTT; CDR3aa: CATLSGANTGELFF
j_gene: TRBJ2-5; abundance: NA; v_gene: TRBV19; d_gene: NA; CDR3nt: TGTGCCACCCAAGGGCGGAGGGGGGGCCGAGAGACCCAGTACTTC; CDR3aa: CATQGRRGGRETQYF
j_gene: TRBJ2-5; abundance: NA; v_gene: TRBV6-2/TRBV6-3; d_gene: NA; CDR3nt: TGTGCCAGCAGTATCCTCTTGCGGACCCAGTACTTC; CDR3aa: CASSILLRTQYF